Presented here are 27 T cell receptor beta chains from one specimen sequenced in a study of blood T cell repertoires in COVID-19. Using immunoSEQ multiplex PCR, the repertoire was profiled, and TCRdb retains in-frame clones only, with some absent. The sample shows roughly 76,000 clones, approximately 90% of them seen only once. Sequenced sample: peripheral blood. The source of these receptors is a man between 70 and 80 years old with active or convalescent COVID-19.

The rearrangement links TRBV15 to TRBJ1-5; D is uncertain. With 0 bases removed from V and 5 bases from J, the gap between germline ends came to 5 bases. Germline CDR1 reads LNHNV; CDR2 reads YYDKDF (reference sequence). The CDR3 loop spans 13 amino acids. CDR3 sequence reads: CATSRDQYQPQHF. Here the CDR3 DNA reads TGTGCCACCAGCAGAGATCAGTATCAGCCCCAGCATTTT. Based on the CDR3 plus reference TRBV15 and TRBJ1-5, the full variable domain is DAMVIQNPRYQVTQFGKPVTLSCSQTLNHNVMYWYQQKSSQAPKLLFHYYDKDFNNEADTPDNFQSRRPNTSFCFLDIRSPGLGDTAMYLCATSRDQYQPQHFGDGTRLSIL.

This rearrangement joins TRBV11-1 to TRBJ2-3, with 7 bases fitting TRBD1. V dropped 4 bases and J dropped 3; count of bases not matched to a gene: 4. Germline-derived CDR1 and CDR2 are SGHAT and FQDESV (reference sequence). This CDR3 spans 14 amino acids. The CDR3 here is CASSSTGSTDTQYF. DNA of the CDR3: TGTGCCAGCAGCTCGACAGGGAGTACAGATACGCAGTATTTT.

V and J are TRBV7-2 and TRBJ2-5, with 8 bases lining up with TRBD1. The germline CDR1 and CDR2 sequences are SGHTA and FQGNSA. The CDR3 runs 15 residues. V lost 3 bases to trimming and J lost 5 bases; unmatched junction nucleotides: 8. The CDR3 DNA follows: TGTGCCAGCAGCTTGCAGGGGGCCCAAGGGGAGACCCAGTACTTC. Translation: CASSLQGAQGETQYF.

The chain recombines TRBV19 with TRBJ2-1; D is unclear. Germline V CDR1 and CDR2: LNHDA, SQIVND (reference sequence). V gave up 1 base and J gave up 4 bases, with 8 bases separating them. CDR3 size: 14 residues. CDR3 sequence (DNA): TGTGCCAGTAGTATAGTGGCAGAATACAATGAGCAGTTCTTC. Encoded protein: CASSIVAEYNEQFF.

The chain employs TRBV5-1 and TRBJ2-3; 13 positions agree with TRBD2. Germline V CDR1 and CDR2: SGHRS, YFSETQ. After removal of 0 bases from V and 2 bases from J, the junction contained 9 bases not matched to a gene. The CDR3 sequence is 19 residues long. CDR3 protein: CASSLELAGGPRNTDTQYF. For the CDR3, the DNA is TGCGCCAGCAGCTTGGAACTAGCGGGAGGGCCCCGTAACACAGATACGCAGTATTTT.

J is TRBJ2-7 and V is TRBV20-1, with 9 nucleotides matching TRBD1. This CDR3 spans 14 amino acids. V lost 3 bases to trimming and J lost 3 bases; unmatched junction nucleotides: 6. Germline V CDR1 and CDR2: DFQATT, SNEGSKA (reference sequence). CDR3 sequence: CSASGDRAIYEQYF. CDR3 DNA sequence: TGCAGTGCTAGTGGGGACAGGGCAATCTACGAGCAGTACTTC.

The chain combines TRBV7-2 with TRBJ2-3; no reliable D call. Germline values: CDR1 SGHTA, CDR2 FQGNSA. This CDR3 contains 14 residues. V lost 1 base, J lost 5 bases, and 10 bases lay in between. DNA of the CDR3: TGTGCCAGCAGCTTAGAGTGGTCGGGAGATACGCAGTATTTT. Translated: CASSLEWSGDTQYF.

The V and J genes are TRBV7-9 and TRBJ1-4; 9 nucleotides agree with TRBD1. The J segment lost 4 bases and the V segment lost 5 bases, leaving 5 bases of the junction unmatched. Germline V lookup: CDR1 SEHNR, CDR2 FQNEAQ (reference sequence). The CDR3 is made up of 15 amino acids. The DNA for the CDR3 is TGTGCCAGCAGCCATACGACAGGGGGTAATGAAAAACTGTTTTTT. Residues: CASSHTTGGNEKLFF. The full variable domain, rest sourced from reference TRBV7-9 and TRBJ1-4, is DTGVSQNPRHKITKRGQNVTFRCDPISEHNRLYWYRQTLGQGPEFLTYFQNEAQLEKSRLLSDRFSAERPKGSFSTLEIQRTEQGDSAMYLCASSHTTGGNEKLFFGSGTQLSVL.

The chain has TRBV10-3 and TRBJ1-3, with D perhaps matching TRBD1 (5 bases). CDR1 and CDR2 from the germline V gene are ENHRY and SYGVKD. V dropped 8 bases and J dropped 3 bases, with 11 bases sitting between them. The CDR3 spans 13 residues. The CDR3 protein is CAIGSGNGNTIYF. The CDR3 region has the DNA TGTGCCATCGGATCAGGGAATGGAAACACCATATATTTT.

This clone came up once. The V gene is TRBV2, the J gene TRBJ2-7, with 7 bases that match TRBD1. Germline loops: CDR1 SNHLY, CDR2 FYNNEI. The CDR3 sequence is 12 residues long. Trimming cost V 7 bases and J 4 bases; bases outside gene matches: 4. DNA of the CDR3: TGTGCCAGCAAACCGGGACAGTACGAGCAGTACTTC. Protein sequence: CASKPGQYEQYF.

This rearrangement joins TRBV6-5 to TRBJ2-7, with D maybe TRBD1 (6 bases). V was clipped by 8 bases and J by 3 bases, with 14 bases between them. CDR1 and CDR2 (germline): MNHEY, SVGAGI. This CDR3 contains 13 residues. Written as DNA, the CDR3 is TGTGCCAGCGTACCTCCGGGACACTACGAGCAGTACTTC. This sequence encodes CASVPPGHYEQYF.

This sequence joins TRBV6-6 and TRBJ2-7; 11 positions match TRBD2. CDR1 is MNHNY, CDR2 SVGAGI, per germline (reference sequence). The CDR3 loop spans 16 amino acids. V trimming: 2 bases; J trimming: 0 bases; junction bases outside the gene matches: 3. CDR3 region: CASSYPLAGGSYEQYF. Written as DNA, the CDR3 is TGTGCCAGCAGTTACCCCCTAGCGGGAGGCTCCTACGAGCAGTACTTC.

DNA of the CDR3: TGTGCCAGCAGTTACACCCCTACTAGGACAGATACGCAGTATTTT. Amino acids: CASSYTPTRTDTQYF. The chain joins TRBV6-5 to TRBJ2-3; a weak D match, TRBD2 (5 bases). This CDR3 is 15 amino acids long. CDR1 and CDR2 (germline): MNHEY, SVGAGI. The V end was cut by 2 bases, the J end by 3 bases, with 12 bases between.

The chain links TRBV28 to TRBJ1-5, with a weak D call TRBD1 (5 bases). Germline CDR1 is MDHEN and CDR2 is SYDVKM. This CDR3 contains 12 residues. V lost 5 bases and J lost 6, with 8 bases in between. The CDR3 here is CASSQGGQPQHF. For the CDR3, the DNA is TGTGCCAGCAGTCAGGGAGGTCAGCCCCAGCATTTT. The full variable domain, rest sourced from reference TRBV28 and TRBJ1-5, is DVKVTQSSRYLVKRTGEKVFLECVQDMDHENMFWYRQDPGLGLRLIYFSYDVKMKEKGDIPEGYSVSREKKERFSLILESASTNQTSMYLCASSQGGQPQHFGDGTRLSIL.

This clone was detected only once. This rearrangement joins TRBV29-1 to TRBJ2-7; D remains ambiguous. CDR3 length: 12 residues. Trimming took off 1 base at V and 5 bases at J, with 9 bases between the two ends. The germline gives CDR1 SQVTM, CDR2 ANQGSEA. CDR3 nucleotides: TGCAGCGTTGAAGTTAACTCTAACGAGCAGTACTTC. Its protein is CSVEVNSNEQYF.

J is TRBJ2-2 and V is TRBV5-4; D is unclear. Germline V gene lookup returns CDR1 SGHNT and CDR2 YYREEE (reference sequence). The CDR3 consists of 15 residues. The V end lost 0 bases, the J end lost 5 bases, and 11 bases lay between the germline ends. This CDR3 reads CASSLDSVRTGELFF. CDR3 nucleotides: TGTGCCAGCAGCTTGGACTCTGTTAGAACCGGGGAGCTGTTTTTT.

V is TRBV12-3 or TRBV12-4 and J is TRBJ1-1; D is undetermined. The CDR3 spans 12 residues. The germline V and J ends were trimmed by 5 bases and 2 bases, with 6 bases remaining between them. Here the CDR3 DNA reads TGTGCCAGCAGTCGTAGAAACACTGAAGCTTTCTTT. Encoded protein: CASSRRNTEAFF.

This clone was observed a single time. The rearrangement uses TRBV27 and TRBJ2-7, with TRBD2 identical over 9 bases. The V segment lost 6 bases and the J segment 1 base; nucleotides outside the gene matches: 4. The CDR3 length is 14 residues. Germline CDR1 MNHEY, CDR2 SMNVEV (reference sequence). For the CDR3, the DNA is TGTGCCAGCAGCCAGACTAGCGGTTCCTACGAGCAGTACTTC. The encoded protein is CASSQTSGSYEQYF.

The V call is TRBV6-5, the J call TRBJ1-2, with 10 bases identical to TRBD1. Per the germline V gene, CDR1 is MNHEY and CDR2 is SVGAGI. Germline trimming cut 4 bases from V and 2 bases from J; bases unmatched to any gene: 7. This CDR3 has 16 residues. The CDR3 DNA is TGTGCCAGCAGTTCCGAACCGGGACAGGGGAACTATGGCTACACCTTC. Its translation: CASSSEPGQGNYGYTF.

The chain joins TRBV4-2 to TRBJ2-5; 10 nucleotides agree with TRBD1. CDR1 and CDR2 (germline): LGHNA, YNFKEQ. The trim removed 4 bases at V and 3 bases at J, leaving 8 bases unmatched. The CDR3 is made up of 16 amino acids. The CDR3 here is CASSPNAGTGEETQYF. The CDR3 bases are TGTGCCAGCAGCCCCAACGCCGGGACAGGGGAAGAGACCCAGTACTTC.

The rearrangement uses TRBV19 and TRBJ1-6, with 8 bases that match TRBD1. This CDR3 spans 15 amino acids. Germline CDR1 is LNHDA and CDR2 is SQIVND (reference sequence). J was trimmed by 8 bases and V by 3 bases; bases with no gene match: 6. CDR3 sequence: CASSIGRGLDSPLHF. CDR3 DNA: TGTGCCAGTAGTATCGGCAGGGGGCTGGATTCACCCCTCCACTTT.

The chain is built from TRBV30 and TRBJ1-5; perhaps TRBD1 as D (5 bases). Germline loops: CDR1 GTSNPN, CDR2 SVGIG (reference sequence). The V end lost 3 bases, the J end lost 0 bases, and 15 bases lay between the germline ends. This CDR3 region has 16 residues. The CDR3 DNA follows: TGTGCCTGGAGCCGCGGGGGGAGTTATAGCAATCAGCCCCAGCATTTT. This gives the protein CAWSRGGSYSNQPQHF.

The chain carries TRBV30 and TRBJ2-3, with 9 bases fitting TRBD2. CDR1 GTSNPN and CDR2 SVGIG come from the germline V gene (reference sequence). Trimming cost V 4 bases and J 2 bases; bases outside gene matches: 4. The CDR3 loop spans 14 amino acids. CDR3 loop: CAWTSGIITDTQYF. In nucleotides, the CDR3 is TGTGCCTGGACTAGCGGGATTATCACAGATACGCAGTATTTT. Variable domain in full (rest from reference TRBV30 and TRBJ2-3): SQTIHQWPATLVQPVGSPLSLECTVEGTSNPNLYWYRQAAGRGLQLLFYSVGIGQISSEVPQNLSASRPQDRQFILSSKKLLLSDSGFYLCAWTSGIITDTQYFGPGTRLTVL.

The DNA for the CDR3 is TGTGCCAGCGTTAGATTAGGGGGCACTGAAGCTTTCTTT. Amino acid sequence: CASVRLGGTEAFF. The chain couples TRBV13 to TRBJ1-1, with D possibly TRBD1 on 6 matching bases. The CDR3 sequence is 13 residues long. Germline lookup yields CDR1 PRHDT and CDR2 FYEKMQ (reference sequence). The germline V and J ends were trimmed by 8 bases and 4 bases, with 14 bases remaining between them.

This clone was counted between two and nine times. This chain's CDR3 is CASGLALGGSYNEQFF. CDR3 nucleotides: TGTGCTAGTGGTTTGGCTTTGGGGGGCTCCTACAATGAGCAGTTCTTC. The chain recombines TRBV12-5 with TRBJ2-1, with D perhaps matching TRBD2 (6 bases). V was cut by 1 base and J by 0 bases, with 10 bases left in between. CDR3 size: 16 residues. CDR1 and CDR2 from the germline V gene are LGHNT and FRNRAP.

The genes are TRBV18 and TRBJ1-2; D call uncertain. V was cut by 3 bases and J by 5 bases, with 13 bases left in between. Germline CDR1 KGHSH, CDR2 LQKENI. This CDR3 is 14 amino acids long. In nucleotides, the CDR3 is TGTGCCAGCTCACCCGGCAGCGATGGGTATGGCTACACCTTC. Translated, it gives CASSPGSDGYGYTF.

The chain employs TRBV15 and TRBJ2-7; TRBD1 aligns across 10 bases. J gave up 4 bases and V 3 bases, and 6 bases lay outside the gene matches. CDR1 is LNHNV, CDR2 YYDKDF, per germline (reference sequence). The CDR3 spans 15 residues. In nucleotides, the CDR3 is TGTGCCACCAGCAGCCGGGACAGGGGATGGTACGAGCAGTACTTC. Protein sequence: CATSSRDRGWYEQYF.